Sequencing of this TCR beta chain was carried out in a study of post-analysis software for immune sequencing data. The V gene's germline CDR1 is LGHNA and CDR2 YNFKEQ. CDR3 size: 15 residues. V gave up 0 bases and J gave up 7 bases, with 15 bases separating them. A word on this clonotype: Its antigen remains unidentified.

Study observations and caveats: Controls showed lower frequencies than patients for roughly 5 TRBV segments, and TRBV5-6, TRBV5-1 and TRBV20-1 were among these. Patients with multiple sclerosis recorded significantly lower normalized Chao1 diversity than controls, the study found.

Sequencing libraries made from TCR beta cDNA carried unique molecular identifiers. Each sample of about 0.95 to 11 million input T cells yielded roughly 500,000 cDNA molecules, so each molecule approximated one T cell. In TCRdb, the PCR reads were re-called with MiXCR into one record per CDR3 protein. The sample shows fewer than 550,000 distinct CDR3 sequences, around 31% of them seen only once. The sample taken for sequencing was blood. This receptor was taken from a girl aged 2 to 17 with multiple sclerosis. The chain uses TRBV4-2 and TRBJ2-5, with a possible D match to TRBD1 (6 bases). CDR3 in amino acids: CASSQEGRGWVTQYF. The CDR3 DNA follows: TGTGCCAGCAGCCAAGAGGGCAGGGGTTGGGTGACCCAGTACTTC.